Included here is one TCR beta chain sequence, with context. The CDR3 extends over 15 amino acids. V was trimmed by 5 bases and J by 0 bases, leaving 11 bases between them. CDR1 is SGHVS and CDR2 is FNYEAQ in the germline V gene. These data are taken from a study of blood T cell repertoires in COVID-19. Overall study context: Donors in the United States, Italy and Spain gave samples during acute or convalescent COVID-19. T cells, B-cell-depleted T cells, or PBMCs provided the cDNA or gDNA that served as material.

As handled by the study authors: Researchers report that nucleated cell counts were estimated from reference gene primer amplification. Some clones are missing from TCRdb's copy, which holds only in-frame ones; the method was immunoSEQ multiplex PCR. D and trimming were read from the DNA, whereas the V and J calls and clone size are those reported in that table. The sample has about 140,000 clones, over 75% seen once. The rearrangement uses TRBV7-6 and TRBJ2-1; weak D call: TRBD2 (6 bases). Sequencing used peripheral blood. The source of this sequence is a human donor in a cohort sampled during active COVID-19. CDR3 in amino acids: CASSRDLSSYNEQFF. In DNA form, the CDR3 reads TGTGCCAGCAGCCGGGACTTGAGCTCCTACAATGAGCAGTTCTTC.